Following are 8 T cell receptor beta chains from one sample sequenced in a study of response to subunit inactivated influenza vaccine. TCRdb processed the RT-PCR reads anew with MiXCR; each CDR3 protein has one entry. The sample yields more than 450,000 distinct CDR3 sequences, 11% seen once. This sample also belongs to another study, concerning T cells expressing NK-cell markers. That work adds: With UMIs, 5'RACE template switching was used to make TCR beta cDNA.

The sample here was PBMCs from blood, taken on the day of vaccination. The receptors derive from a man aged 50-60 years who received an inactivated influenza vaccine.

A few counts support this clonotype. The chain combines TRBV7-8 with TRBJ2-4; 9 bases are shared with TRBD2. The junction had 15 bases not matched to a gene; V was cut back by 3 bases and J by 0 bases. There are 20 residues in the CDR3. Germline V gives CDR1 SGHVS, CDR2 FQNEAQ. The CDR3: CASSLAVREGRFRAKNIQYF. The CDR3 bases are TGTGCCAGCAGCTTGGCGGTGCGGGAGGGCCGATTTAGAGCCAAAAACATTCAGTACTTC.

This clonotype has more than one count but fewer than ten. The genes are TRBV12-3 or TRBV12-4 and TRBJ2-1, with a tentative D call TRBD2 (7 bases). The V and J ends lost 8 bases and 12 bases respectively, with 14 bases between them. The CDR3 contains 11 residues. DNA for the CDR3: TGTGCCAGCGGGGGGGGGCTAGTGCAGTTCTTC. Encoded protein: CASGGGLVQFF.

V and J are TRBV14 and TRBJ2-2; D might be TRBD1 (5 bases). Germline-derived CDR1 and CDR2 are SGHDN and FVKESK. V was trimmed by 3 bases and J by 1 base, leaving 9 bases between them. This CDR3 contains 15 residues. CDR3 amino acids: CASSHRTRNTGELFF. The CDR3 DNA follows: TGTGCCAGCAGCCACCGGACACGGAACACCGGGGAGCTGTTTTTT.

The V gene is TRBV29-1, the J gene TRBJ2-5; D may be TRBD1 (5 bases). Germline V gene sequence: CDR1 SQVTM, CDR2 ANQGSEA. CDR3 length: 12 residues. Trimming stripped 4 bases from V and 4 bases from J, with 10 bases between. CDR3 nucleotide sequence: TGCAGCGTTGTAGGGGTAGGAGAGACCCAGTACTTC. It encodes CSVVGVGETQYF.

The chain couples TRBV19 to TRBJ2-1; tentative D call: TRBD2 (6 bases). The CDR3 contains 12 residues. Germline V gives CDR1 LNHDA, CDR2 SQIVND (reference sequence). The V gene lost 6 bases and the J gene lost 6 bases, with 9 bases spanning the gap. In DNA, the CDR3 is TGTGCCAGTAGGGAGGGCCCCAATGAGCAGTTCTTC. It codes for CASREGPNEQFF.

This clonotype was recorded a few times. The chain carries TRBV12-3 or TRBV12-4 and TRBJ2-2; D is ambiguous. The ends were cut back, 2 bases at V and 7 bases at J, with 8 bases in the middle. The CDR3 length is 13 residues. For the CDR3, the DNA is TGTGCCAGCAGTTTAATGGACCTCGGGGAGCTGTTTTTT. Translated, it gives CASSLMDLGELFF.

The table lists this clonotype with a few counts. The V call is TRBV6-2 or TRBV6-3, the J call TRBJ2-3, with D perhaps being TRBD1 or TRBD2 (5 bases each). CDR3 length: 15 residues. V lost 4 bases to trimming and J lost 2 bases, with 13 bases between them. CDR1 is MNHEY and CDR2 is SVGEGT in the germline V gene. The CDR3, as DNA: TGTGCCAGCAGTTCCTCGGGACCCTACACAGATACGCAGTATTTT. Protein sequence: CASSSSGPYTDTQYF.

This clonotype was seen more than once but under ten times. This rearrangement joins TRBV20-1 to TRBJ2-7; weak D call: TRBD1 (6 bases). The V and J ends lost 3 bases and 1 base respectively, with 13 bases between them. The CDR3 spans 14 residues. CDR1 is DFQATT and CDR2 is SNEGSKA in the germline V gene (reference sequence). In nucleotides, the CDR3 is TGCAGTGCTAGCTTGCAGGGGAAGTCCTACGAGCAGTACTTC. This gives the protein CSASLQGKSYEQYF.